This T cell receptor beta chain is drawn from a study of Graves' ophthalmopathy and Graves' hyperthyroidism. This clonotype was picked up many times. The V gene's germline CDR1 is MNHEY and CDR2 SMNVEV (reference sequence). This CDR3 has 14 amino acids. V shed 4 bases and J 1 base; nucleotides not matched to a gene: 3. Amplified material comprised TCR beta CDR3 regions derived from RNA transcripts. An initial RT-PCR round employing HTBI primers preceded a second-round multiplex PCR. TCRdb reprocessed the multiplex PCR reads via MiXCR and lists one record per CDR3 protein. The sample yields approximately 210,000 distinct CDR3 sequences, 20% to 25% seen once.

The receptor was isolated from a woman in her forties or fifties with Graves' ophthalmopathy. The source material was peripheral blood. The chain carries TRBV27 and TRBJ1-1; 7 bases align to TRBD1. The CDR3 loop is CASSSHRGNTEAFF. For the CDR3, the DNA is TGTGCCAGCAGTTCGCACAGGGGGAACACTGAAGCTTTCTTT.